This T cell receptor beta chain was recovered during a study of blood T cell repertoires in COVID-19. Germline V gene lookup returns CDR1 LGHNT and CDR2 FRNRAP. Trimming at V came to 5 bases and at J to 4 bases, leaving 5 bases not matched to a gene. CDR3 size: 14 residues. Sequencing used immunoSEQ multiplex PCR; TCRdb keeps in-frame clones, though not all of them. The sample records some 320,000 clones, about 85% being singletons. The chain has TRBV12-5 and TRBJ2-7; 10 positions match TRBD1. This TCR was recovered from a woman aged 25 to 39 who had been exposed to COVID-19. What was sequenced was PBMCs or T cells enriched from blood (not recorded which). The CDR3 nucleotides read TGTGCTAGTGGTGAGGGGACAGGGGAGTACGAGCAGTACTTC. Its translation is CASGEGTGEYEQYF.